Here is one T cell receptor beta chain with its context. The specificity of this receptor is unknown. No qualities accompany the bases; no much larger clone lies one base away. Libraries were prepared through the immunoSEQ multiplex PCR assay. TCRdb mirrors the immuneACCESS table, restricted to in-frame sequences. Some clones are absent from its copies; in checked studies, under half trace to an unresolved V gene, and the reason for the others is unknown. The sample table holds around 67,000 clones, of which about 91% were seen once. 3% of the sample comes from the top ten. Relative to germline, V is 0 bases shorter and J is 10 bases shorter, with 10 bases between their ends. The germline V gene encodes CDR1 MGHRA and CDR2 YSYEKL. Counted from cysteine to phenylalanine, this CDR3 has 13 amino acids. Only CDR3 DNA is held: 39 bases, read in frame from base 1. This specimen comes from a study of T cells after somatic rescue of genetic block (dated by TCRdb to between 2020 and 2021). About the investigation overall: The study assessed how robust, over the long term, a T-cell system was when the system had developed through somatic rescue of a genetic block in T-cell development.

Sequences were obtained from peripheral blood mononuclear cells (PBMCs). This receptor was taken from a man in his forties. The V and J genes are TRBV4-1 and TRBJ1-5, and perhaps TRBD1 as D gene, on 5 matching bases. The DNA sequence is as follows: TGCGCCAGCAGCCAAGAGGGGCCGCCTCCCCAGCATTTT. It codes for CASSQEGPPPQHF.